A selection of T cell receptor beta chains follows, all from one sample in a study of radiation and T cells in renal cell carcinoma. Clones were sequenced by immunoSEQ multiplex PCR, and TCRdb holds only the in-frame ones, with some missing. The table records about 130,000 clones, approximately 90% of them present only once. The sample consisted of blood, taken from a patient whose treatment included radiotherapy and nephrectomy. The receptors were sampled from a woman in her forties or fifties with renal cell carcinoma. The CDR3 runs from the conserved cysteine through the conserved F or W. The order of the fields is J gene, D gene, V gene, clone size, CDR3 protein, CDR3 DNA. D genes are given only for firm matches. Part of the rows lack a size; the others show once, few, many or a class for expanded clones.

TRBJ2-1	TRBD2	TRBV4-1	.	CASTSVGGVHEQFF	TGCGCCAGCACCTCAGTCGGGGGGGTCCATGAGCAGTTCTTC
TRBJ2-1	.	TRBV15	.	CATSRDAQNFNEQFF	TGTGCCACCAGCAGAGATGCACAGAATTTCAATGAGCAGTTCTTC
TRBJ1-3	.	TRBV7-2	.	CASSPSTGAGNTIYF	TGTGCCAGCAGCCCGAGTACGGGCGCTGGAAACACCATATATTTT
TRBJ2-2	.	TRBV4-1	.	CASSQDAGSNTGELFF	TGCGCCAGCAGCCAAGATGCAGGGTCGAACACCGGGGAGCTGTTTTTT
TRBJ2-1	TRBD2	TRBV27	once	CASSLPTSGVHNEQFF	TGTGCCAGCAGTTTACCGACTAGCGGGGTACATAATGAGCAGTTCTTC
TRBJ2-1	TRBD2	TRBV18	.	CASSPYLLAGTYNEQFF	TGTGCCAGCTCACCATATCTACTAGCGGGGACCTACAATGAGCAGTTCTTC
TRBJ2-5	.	TRBV5-4	.	CASSLGGQQETQYF	TGTGCCAGCAGCTTGGGGGGACAACAAGAGACCCAGTACTTC
TRBJ2-2	.	TRBV4-1	.	CASSQVGSPNTGELFF	TGCGCCAGCAGCCAAGTCGGCAGCCCGAACACCGGGGAGCTGTTTTTT
TRBJ1-6	.	TRBV5-8	.	CASSLAGIVYNSPLHF	TGTGCCAGCAGCTTGGCCGGAATTGTCTATAATTCACCCCTCCACTTT
TRBJ1-2	TRBD1	TRBV18	.	CASSPGGQYGYTF	TGTGCCAGCTCACCCGGGGGACAGTATGGCTACACCTTC
TRBJ1-5	TRBD1	TRBV18	.	CASSPSGTGGVGNQPQHF	TGTGCCAGCTCACCCTCCGGGACAGGGGGCGTCGGCAATCAGCCCCAGCATTTT
TRBJ1-1	.	TRBV7-9	.	CASSPFTGLAGTEAFF	TGTGCCAGCAGCCCCTTTACAGGGCTTGCGGGCACTGAAGCTTTCTTT
TRBJ1-1	.	TRBV6-5	.	CASRPASGAEAFF	TGTGCCAGCAGACCCGCGAGCGGGGCGGAAGCTTTCTTT
TRBJ2-3	TRBD2	TRBV5-4	once	CASSFKAGSTDTQYF	TGTGCCAGCAGCTTTAAAGCGGGGAGCACAGATACGCAGTATTTT
TRBJ2-7	TRBD1	TRBV9	.	CASSPRDRGSYEQYF	TGTGCCAGCAGCCCTCGGGACAGGGGATCCTACGAGCAGTACTTC
TRBJ1-5	TRBD1	TRBV29-1	few	CSVGQGSNQPQHF	TGCAGCGTGGGACAGGGGAGCAATCAGCCCCAGCATTTT
TRBJ2-7	TRBD2	TRBV5-4	few	CASSPRRGASNF	TGTGCCAGCAGCCCTAGGCGGGGGGCCTCGAACTTC
TRBJ2-7	.	TRBV5-1	.	CASSPRGGSYEQYF	TGCGCCAGCAGCCCGCGAGGTGGATCCTACGAGCAGTACTTC
TRBJ2-7	.	TRBV7-2	.	CASSLIYEQYF	TGTGCCAGCAGCCTTATCTACGAGCAGTACTTC
TRBJ1-2	.	TRBV19	.	CASSIGRNLYGYTF	TGTGCCAGTAGTATAGGTCGGAACCTCTATGGCTACACCTTC
TRBJ2-2	.	TRBV5-1	.	CASSLEGGPGELFF	TGCGCCAGCAGCTTAGAGGGTGGACCCGGGGAGCTGTTTTTT
TRBJ1-1	TRBD1	TRBV7-9	.	CASSERQGSTEAFF	TGTGCCAGCAGCGAACGACAGGGTTCCACTGAAGCTTTCTTT
TRBJ1-2	.	TRBV19	.	CASSVDSYYGYTF	TGTGCCAGTAGTGTAGACAGCTACTATGGCTACACCTTC
TRBJ1-3	.	TRBV2	.	CASSELPGVAGNTIYF	TGTGCCAGCAGTGAATTACCGGGAGTAGCTGGAAACACCATATATTTT
TRBJ2-3	.	TRBV12-5	.	CASGPTYTDTQYF	TGTGCTAGTGGTCCGACCTACACAGATACGCAGTATTTT
TRBJ1-1	TRBD1	TRBV2	few	CASRDKTGTEAFF	TGTGCCAGCAGGGACAAGACAGGGACTGAAGCTTTCTTT
TRBJ1-6	.	TRBV6-1	.	CASTQIGPGEPLHF	TGTGCCAGCACCCAAATAGGACCCGGTGAACCCCTCCACTTT
TRBJ2-3	.	TRBV14	.	CASSQEGGYREDTQYF	TGTGCCAGCAGCCAAGAGGGGGGATATAGGGAAGATACGCAGTATTTT
TRBJ1-1	.	TRBV6-5	once	CASIASTGNTEAFF	TGTGCCAGCATAGCCTCGACGGGGAACACTGAAGCTTTCTTT
TRBJ1-4	TRBD1	TRBV4-1	.	CASNQQGVGEKLFF	TGCGCCAGCAACCAACAGGGGGTTGGGGAAAAACTGTTTTTT
TRBJ1-2	.	TRBV6-5	.	CASGAGSYGYTF	TGTGCCAGCGGGGCAGGGTCCTATGGCTACACCTTC
TRBJ1-1	.	TRBV10-3	.	CATRQQEGRGNTEAFF	TGTGCCACCCGCCAACAAGAGGGCAGGGGAAACACTGAAGCTTTCTTT
TRBJ2-5	TRBD1	TRBV28	.	CASRDSQETQYF	TGTGCCAGCCGGGACAGCCAAGAGACCCAGTACTTC
TRBJ1-1	TRBD1	TRBV30	.	CAWGTGWDTEAFF	TGTGCCTGGGGGACAGGGTGGGACACTGAAGCTTTCTTT
TRBJ2-6	TRBD1	TRBV4-3	.	CASSQDLGQGSGANVLTF	TGCGCCAGCAGCCAAGATTTGGGACAGGGGTCCGGGGCCAACGTCCTGACTTTC
TRBJ2-1	TRBD2	TRBV7-2	.	CASSFGLASYNEQFF	TGTGCCAGCAGCTTCGGACTAGCTTCCTACAATGAGCAGTTCTTC
TRBJ2-4	TRBD2	TRBV6-1	.	CASNPGGAADIQYF	TGTGCCAGCAATCCGGGGGGGGCCGCGGACATTCAGTACTTC
TRBJ1-3	.	TRBV28	.	CASSPPGRVGNTIYF	TGTGCCAGCAGTCCACCTGGTCGAGTCGGAAACACCATATATTTT
TRBJ1-5	.	TRBV7-8	.	CASSLGGGASNQPQHF	TGTGCCAGCAGCTTAGGAGGGGGAGCGAGCAATCAGCCCCAGCATTTT
TRBJ1-5	.	TRBV10-1	few	CASSRTLYSNQPQHF	TGCGCCAGCAGTAGGACGTTATATAGCAATCAGCCCCAGCATTTT
TRBJ1-1	.	TRBV7-3	.	CASSLPGRPEAFF	TGTGCCAGCAGCTTACCAGGCCGCCCTGAAGCTTTCTTT
TRBJ2-1	TRBD1	TRBV11-2	.	CASSPGQGSNEQFF	TGTGCCAGCAGCCCGGGACAGGGAAGCAATGAGCAGTTCTTC
TRBJ2-1	.	TRBV9	once	CASSVGHLYNEQFF	TGTGCCAGCAGCGTAGGCCACCTTTACAATGAGCAGTTCTTC
TRBJ2-1	TRBD2	TRBV18	once	CASARSGGNNEQFF	TGTGCCAGCGCGAGATCGGGGGGGAACAATGAGCAGTTCTTC
TRBJ2-7	.	TRBV11-1	.	CASSLWSSYEQYF	TGTGCCAGCAGCCTTTGGAGCTCCTACGAGCAGTACTTC